This TCR beta chain was captured by sequencing in a study of cytotoxic CD8 clonotypes in ibrutinib-treated CLL. Germline V lookup: CDR1 MNHEY, CDR2 SMNVEV (reference sequence). The CDR3 contains 14 residues. V lost 4 bases and J lost 5; bases outside the gene matches: 6. The assay was immunoSEQ multiplex PCR, and TCRdb's table has in-frame clones only and misses some. This table has roughly 49,000 clones, around four fifths appearing once. This chain links TRBV27 with TRBJ2-3, with TRBD2 matching over 7 bases. The sequencing used PBMCs, collected after 24 months of ibrutinib treatment. This clonotype was sampled from a human donor with chronic lymphocytic leukemia. CDR3 sequence (DNA): TGTGCCAGCAGTTGGGCGGGAGTCGGAGATACGCAGTATTTT. Translated, it gives CASSWAGVGDTQYF.